What follows are 2 T cell receptor beta chains derived from one specimen sequenced in a study of T-cell memory formation after mild COVID-19. MiXCR, run by TCRdb on the 5' RACE reads, gives a single entry per CDR3 protein. The repertoire consists of fewer than 150,000 distinct CDR3 sequences, with roughly 6.2% occurring once and the leading ten covering roughly 2%. Sequenced input: PBMCs or a T cell subset sorted from them (not recorded which). These receptors were collected from an adult woman who had mild COVID-19 (a few samples of this study predate the infection). Cell type and time point are not known.

Ten or more counts support this clonotype. The rearrangement links TRBV27 to TRBJ2-2, with a weak D call TRBD1 (7 bases). Germline CDR1 MNHEY, CDR2 SMNVEV (reference sequence). The CDR3 is 18 residues long. With 4 bases removed from V and 2 bases from J, the gap between germline ends came to 20 bases. This CDR3 is CASSSRTGLAHNTGELFF. CDR3 coding DNA: TGTGCCAGCAGTTCCCGGACAGGCCTAGCGCACAACACCGGGGAGCTGTTTTTT.

The V gene is TRBV5-1, the J gene TRBJ2-2, with D possibly being TRBD1 (6 bases). Germline-derived CDR1 and CDR2 are SGHRS and YFSETQ. V shed 4 bases and J shed 6 bases, with 13 bases lying between them. This CDR3 has 14 residues. The DNA of the CDR3 is TGCGCCAGCAGCGTAGAACAGGGTCCCGGGGAGCTGTTTTTT. As protein: CASSVEQGPGELFF. The entire variable domain, with the rest obtained from reference TRBV5-1 and TRBJ2-2, is as follows: KAGVTQTPRYLIKTRGQQVTLSCSPISGHRSVSWYQQTPGQGLQFLFEYFSETQRNKGNFPGRFSGRQFSNSRSEMNVSTLELGDSALYLCASSVEQGPGELFFGEGSRLTVL.